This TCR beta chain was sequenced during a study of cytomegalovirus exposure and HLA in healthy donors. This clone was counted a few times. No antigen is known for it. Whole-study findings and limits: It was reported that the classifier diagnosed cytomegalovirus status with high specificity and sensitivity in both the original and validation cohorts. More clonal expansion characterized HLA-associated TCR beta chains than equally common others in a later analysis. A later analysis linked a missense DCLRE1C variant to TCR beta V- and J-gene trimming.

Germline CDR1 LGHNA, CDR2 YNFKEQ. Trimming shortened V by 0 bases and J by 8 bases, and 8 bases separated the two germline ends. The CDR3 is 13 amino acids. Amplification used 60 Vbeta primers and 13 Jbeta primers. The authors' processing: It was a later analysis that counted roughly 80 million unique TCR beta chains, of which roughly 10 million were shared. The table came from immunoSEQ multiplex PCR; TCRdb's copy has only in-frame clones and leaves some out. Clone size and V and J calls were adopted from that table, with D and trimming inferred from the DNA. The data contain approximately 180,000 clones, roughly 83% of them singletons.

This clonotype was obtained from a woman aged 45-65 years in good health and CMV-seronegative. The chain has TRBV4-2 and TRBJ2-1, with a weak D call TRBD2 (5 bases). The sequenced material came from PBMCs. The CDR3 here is CASSQDTRDEQFF. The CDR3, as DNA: TGTGCCAGCAGCCAAGACACGCGGGATGAGCAGTTCTTC.